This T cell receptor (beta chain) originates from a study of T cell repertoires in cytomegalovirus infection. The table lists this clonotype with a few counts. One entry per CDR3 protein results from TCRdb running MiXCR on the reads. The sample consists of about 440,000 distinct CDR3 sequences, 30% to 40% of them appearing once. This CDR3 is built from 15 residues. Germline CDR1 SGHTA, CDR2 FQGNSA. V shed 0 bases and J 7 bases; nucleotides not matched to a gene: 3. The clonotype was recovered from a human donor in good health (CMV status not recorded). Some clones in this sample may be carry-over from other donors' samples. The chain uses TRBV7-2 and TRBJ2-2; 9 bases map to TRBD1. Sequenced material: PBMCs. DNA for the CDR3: TGTGCCAGCAGCTTAGCGGGGGGACAGGGCGGGGAGCTGTTTTTT. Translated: CASSLAGGQGGELFF.